The clone carrying this T cell receptor (beta chain) occurred a few times. Its antigen is not known. 5'RACE primed at constant segments yielded TCR alpha and TCR beta cDNA libraries bearing sample barcodes and UMIs. TCRdb ran MiXCR on the 5' RACE reads and lists one entry per CDR3 protein. The sample lists 300,000 to 400,000 distinct CDR3 sequences; under 15% were seen once. These data originate in a study of T-cell memory formation after mild COVID-19. The germline gives CDR1 MGHDK, CDR2 SYGVNS. This CDR3 spans 13 amino acids. The junction had 3 bases not matched to a gene; V was cut back by 6 bases and J by 8 bases. Notes on the study in general: In pre-infection memory, a portion of responding clones appeared, which suggested that cross-reactive memory joined.

The sequencing input was PBMCs or a T cell subset sorted from them (not recorded which). The source of this sequence is a young man who had mild COVID-19 (a few samples of this study predate the infection). Cell type and time point are not known. This chain links TRBV25-1 with TRBJ1-4; 10 nucleotides agree with TRBD1. CDR3 sequence reads: CASRGTGEEKLFF. The CDR3 nucleotides are TGTGCCAGCAGGGGGACAGGGGAAGAAAAACTGTTTTTT. Full variable domain (missing parts from reference TRBV25-1 and TRBJ1-4): EADIYQTPRYLVIGTGKKITLECSQTMGHDKMYWYQQDPGMELHLIHYSYGVNSTEKGDLSSESTVSRIRTEHFPLTLESARPSHTSQYLCASRGTGEEKLFFGSGTQLSVL.